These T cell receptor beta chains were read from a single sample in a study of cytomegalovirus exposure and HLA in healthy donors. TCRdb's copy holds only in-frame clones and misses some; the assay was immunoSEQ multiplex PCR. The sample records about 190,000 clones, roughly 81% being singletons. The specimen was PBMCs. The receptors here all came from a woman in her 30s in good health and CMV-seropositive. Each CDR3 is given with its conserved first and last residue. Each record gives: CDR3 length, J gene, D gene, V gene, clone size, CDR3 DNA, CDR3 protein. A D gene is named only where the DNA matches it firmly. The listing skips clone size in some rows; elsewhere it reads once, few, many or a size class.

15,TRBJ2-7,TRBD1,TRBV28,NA,TGTGCCAGCACCCCTCGGTGGGGCAGGGGGAACGAGCAGTACTTC,CASTPRWGRGNEQYF
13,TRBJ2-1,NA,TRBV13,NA,TGTGCCAGCAGCCCGACTAGACGTAATGAGCAGTTCTTC,CASSPTRRNEQFF
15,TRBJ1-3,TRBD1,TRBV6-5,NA,TGTGCCAGCAGTTACTCCAGGGGGCCTGGAAACACCATATATTTT,CASSYSRGPGNTIYF
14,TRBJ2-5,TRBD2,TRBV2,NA,TGTGCCAGCGGGGGGACTAGCGGTGAAGAGACCCAGTACTTC,CASGGTSGEETQYF
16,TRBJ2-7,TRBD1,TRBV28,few,TGTGCCAGCAGTTTAACGATGGGCAGGGGGACCTACGAGCAGTACTTC,CASSLTMGRGTYEQYF
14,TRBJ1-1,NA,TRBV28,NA,TGTGCCAGCAGTTTAGCCCTCAGGGACACTGAAGCTTTCTTT,CASSLALRDTEAFF
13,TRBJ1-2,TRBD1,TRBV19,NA,TGTGCCAGTAGTACCGGGACAGCTTATGGCTACACCTTC,CASSTGTAYGYTF
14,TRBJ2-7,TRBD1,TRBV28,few,TGTGCCAGCAGGGGACAGGGGGCGCCCTACGAGCAGTACTTC,CASRGQGAPYEQYF
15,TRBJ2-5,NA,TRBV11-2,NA,TGTGCCAGCAGCTTAGACCCGGGAGGGGGCGAGACCCAGTACTTC,CASSLDPGGGETQYF
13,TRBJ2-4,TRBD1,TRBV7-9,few,TGTGCCAGCAGCTTACCACAGGGGTCCATTCAGTACTTC,CASSLPQGSIQYF
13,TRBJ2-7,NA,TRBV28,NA,TGTGCCAGCAGTTTACCGGGCTCCTACGAGCAGTACTTC,CASSLPGSYEQYF
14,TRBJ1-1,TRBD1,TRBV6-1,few,TGTGCCAGCAGTGGACAGGGGGGGAACACTGAAGCTTTCTTT,CASSGQGGNTEAFF
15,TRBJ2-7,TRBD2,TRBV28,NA,TGTGCCAGCAGTCCAAGCGGGGCGAGCTCCTACGAGCAGTACTTC,CASSPSGASSYEQYF
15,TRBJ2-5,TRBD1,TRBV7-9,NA,TGTGCCAGCAGCCCACGGACAGGAGGCGTTGAGACCCAGTACTTC,CASSPRTGGVETQYF
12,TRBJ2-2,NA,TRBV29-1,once,TGCAGCGGTGGCTTTGCCACCGGGGAGCTGTTTTTT,CSGGFATGELFF
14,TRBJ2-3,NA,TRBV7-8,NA,TGTGCCAGCAGCTTATCCGGGTGGCGGGATACGCAGTATTTT,CASSLSGWRDTQYF
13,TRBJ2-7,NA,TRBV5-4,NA,TGTGCCAGCAGCTATGGGGCCTCCTACGAGCAGTACTTC,CASSYGASYEQYF